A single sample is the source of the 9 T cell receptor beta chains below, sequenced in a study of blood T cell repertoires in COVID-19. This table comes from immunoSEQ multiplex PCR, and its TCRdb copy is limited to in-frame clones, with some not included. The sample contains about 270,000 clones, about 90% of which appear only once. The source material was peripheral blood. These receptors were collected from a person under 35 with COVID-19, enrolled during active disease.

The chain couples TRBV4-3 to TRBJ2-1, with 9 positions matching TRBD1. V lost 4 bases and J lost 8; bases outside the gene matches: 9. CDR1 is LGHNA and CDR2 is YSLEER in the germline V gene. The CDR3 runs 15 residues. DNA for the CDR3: TGCGCCAGCAGCCTTGGGACAGGGTCGGGCGATGAGCAGTTCTTC. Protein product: CASSLGTGSGDEQFF.

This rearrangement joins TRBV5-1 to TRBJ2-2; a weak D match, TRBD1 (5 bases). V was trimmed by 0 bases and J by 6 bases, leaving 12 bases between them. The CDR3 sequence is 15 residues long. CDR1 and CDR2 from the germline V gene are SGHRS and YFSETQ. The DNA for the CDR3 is TGCGCCAGCAGCTTGGGGGGCGTCACGGCCGGGGAGCTGTTTTTT. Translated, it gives CASSLGGVTAGELFF.

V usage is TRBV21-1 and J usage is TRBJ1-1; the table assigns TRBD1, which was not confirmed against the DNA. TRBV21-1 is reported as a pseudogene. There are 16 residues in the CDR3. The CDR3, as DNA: TGTGCCAGCAGCAAGGGCAGGCATCTAAGGAACACTGAAGCTTTCTTT. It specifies CASSKGRHLRNTEAFF.

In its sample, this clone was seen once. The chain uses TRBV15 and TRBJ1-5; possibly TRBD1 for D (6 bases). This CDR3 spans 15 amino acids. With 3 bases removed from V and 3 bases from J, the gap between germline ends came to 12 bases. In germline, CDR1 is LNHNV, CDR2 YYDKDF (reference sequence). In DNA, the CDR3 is TGTGCCACCAGCAGGAGGACAGTCTCCAATCAGCCCCAGCATTTT. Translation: CATSRRTVSNQPQHF.

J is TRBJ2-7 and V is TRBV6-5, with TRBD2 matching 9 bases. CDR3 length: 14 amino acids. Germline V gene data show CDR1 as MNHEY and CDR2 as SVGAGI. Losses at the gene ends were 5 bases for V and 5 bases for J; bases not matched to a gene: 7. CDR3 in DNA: TGTGCCAGCAGTACCGGGACTAGCCCGGACGAGCAGTACTTC. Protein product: CASSTGTSPDEQYF.

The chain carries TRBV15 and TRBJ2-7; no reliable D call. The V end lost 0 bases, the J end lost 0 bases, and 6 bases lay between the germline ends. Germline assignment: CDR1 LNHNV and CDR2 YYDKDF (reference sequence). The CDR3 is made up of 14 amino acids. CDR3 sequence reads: CATSRDPSSYEQYF. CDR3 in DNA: TGTGCCACCAGCAGAGATCCCAGCTCCTACGAGCAGTACTTC.

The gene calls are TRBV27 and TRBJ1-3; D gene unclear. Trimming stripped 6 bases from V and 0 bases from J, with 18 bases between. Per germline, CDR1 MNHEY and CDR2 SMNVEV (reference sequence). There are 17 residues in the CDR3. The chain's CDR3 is CASSQVWQLGSGNTIYF. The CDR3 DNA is TGTGCCAGCAGCCAGGTCTGGCAGCTGGGCTCTGGAAACACCATATATTTT.

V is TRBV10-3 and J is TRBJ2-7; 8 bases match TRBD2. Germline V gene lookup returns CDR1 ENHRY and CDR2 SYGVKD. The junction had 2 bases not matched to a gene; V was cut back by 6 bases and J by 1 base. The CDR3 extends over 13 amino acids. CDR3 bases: TGTGCCATCAGCGCGGGAGGATCCTACGAGCAGTACTTC. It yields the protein CAISAGGSYEQYF.

The CDR3 DNA follows: TGCGCCAGCAGCCAAGTTATTGCTAGCGGGTCTAGCACAGATACGCAGTATTTT. Amino acids: CASSQVIASGSSTDTQYF. The V call is TRBV4-1, the J call TRBJ2-3, with TRBD2 matching 8 bases. V trimming: 1 base; J trimming: 0 bases; junction bases outside the gene matches: 9. From germline, CDR1 is MGHRA and CDR2 YSYEKL. This CDR3 comprises 18 residues.